Below, 15 T cell receptor beta chains from the same sample are listed, as sequenced in a study of PD-L1 blockade in urothelial cancer. Time point specified: pretreatment peripheral blood. The method was immunoSEQ multiplex PCR; TCRdb's version includes in-frame clones alone and lacks a portion of them. The table has approximately 63,000 clones, 81% seen once; the top ten hold 1.6%. This specimen was PBMCs, taken around atezolizumab (anti-PD-L1) treatment. Receptor source: a man between 65 and 85 years old with urothelial cancer.

This chain links TRBV12-5 with TRBJ2-3; tentative D call: TRBD1 (5 bases). The V gene lost 7 bases and the J gene lost 0 bases, with 14 bases spanning the gap. Germline CDR1 and CDR2: LGHNT and FRNRAP. The CDR3 has 15 amino acids. The CDR3 coding sequence is TGTGCTAGTGTTGTTAGGACACCCAGCACAGATACGCAGTATTTT. Protein product: CASVVRTPSTDTQYF.

The V call is TRBV6-5, the J call TRBJ1-1; D is unclear. The CDR3 has 15 residues. The V end lost 3 bases, the J end lost 2 bases, and 13 bases lay between the germline ends. Germline values: CDR1 MNHEY, CDR2 SVGAGI. DNA of the CDR3: TGTGCCAGCAGTTATCTATCCACAGTAAACACTGAAGCTTTCTTT. Encoded protein: CASSYLSTVNTEAFF.

The genes are TRBV6-5 and TRBJ1-1; possible D gene TRBD1, 6 bases. CDR1 is MNHEY, CDR2 SVGAGI, per germline. CDR3 length: 13 amino acids. V lost 6 bases, J lost 6 bases, and 14 bases lay in between. The CDR3 protein is CASRIQGRAEAFF. The CDR3 DNA reads TGTGCCAGCAGGATTCAGGGGAGGGCTGAAGCTTTCTTT.

The chain joins TRBV10-3 to TRBJ2-7, with 10 bases that match TRBD2. V lost 7 bases to trimming and J lost 7 bases; unmatched junction nucleotides: 10. The length of the CDR3 is 14 residues. Germline V gene data show CDR1 as ENHRY and CDR2 as SYGVKD. In DNA, the CDR3 is TGTGCCATCAATCTAGCGGGAGTATCGGGTGAGCAGTACTTC. It yields the protein CAINLAGVSGEQYF.

The rearrangement joins TRBV10-3 to TRBJ2-6; the D gene is possibly TRBD1 (5 bases). The CDR3 extends over 17 amino acids. Germline V gene lookup returns CDR1 ENHRY and CDR2 SYGVKD. The V and J ends lost 2 bases and 0 bases respectively, with 11 bases between them. The CDR3 nucleotides read TGTGCCATCAGTGAGACAGGTCGCCGCTCTGGGGCCAACGTCCTGACTTTC. This encodes CAISETGRRSGANVLTF.

This clone showed up just once. V and J are TRBV4-3 and TRBJ2-7; 7 positions match TRBD1. Losses at the gene ends were 0 bases for V and 5 bases for J; bases not matched to a gene: 7. In germline, CDR1 is LGHNA, CDR2 YSLEER. The CDR3 is made up of 15 amino acids. The CDR3 sequence: CASSQDRRGKHEQYF. CDR3 nucleotides: TGCGCCAGCAGCCAAGATCGCAGGGGGAAACACGAGCAGTACTTC.

This clone was counted a few times. The J gene is TRBJ2-7, the V gene TRBV27; D is possibly TRBD1 (6 bases). The CDR3 is 13 amino acids. Trimming left V 3 bases short and J 3 bases short, with 9 bases between. CDR1 and CDR2 from the germline V gene are MNHEY and SMNVEV (reference sequence). DNA for the CDR3: TGTGCCAGCAGTTTTGGGGGCCGCTACGAGCAGTACTTC. Its protein product is CASSFGGRYEQYF.

This chain uses TRBV6-1 with TRBJ1-2; tentatively, D is TRBD1 (5 bases). Per germline, CDR1 MNHNS and CDR2 SASEGT. The germline V and J ends were trimmed by 2 bases and 8 bases, with 18 bases remaining between them. CDR3 size: 15 residues. CDR3 region: CASSEFPGATRGYTF. As DNA, the CDR3 is TGTGCCAGCAGTGAATTCCCTGGGGCGACTCGCGGCTACACCTTC.

The rearrangement links TRBV12-1 to TRBJ1-4; TRBD1 is the table's D call, not checked against the DNA. TRBV12-1 is designated a pseudogene. The CDR3 runs 18 residues. The CDR3 loop reads CASSFGGQGAEGNEKLFF. CDR3 coding DNA: TGTGCCAGCAGCTTTGGGGGACAGGGGGCGGAGGGTAATGAAAAACTGTTTTTT.

V gene TRBV19 combines with J gene TRBJ1-5, with D unresolved. The CDR3 length is 12 residues. V lost 6 bases and J 7 bases, leaving 10 bases between the germline ends. Germline CDR1 LNHDA, CDR2 SQIVND (reference sequence). CDR3 residues: CASSDIWQPQHF. CDR3 nucleotides: TGTGCCAGTAGCGACATATGGCAGCCCCAGCATTTT.

The chain joins TRBV11-3 to TRBJ1-5; TRBD1 agrees at 10 bases. This CDR3 region has 15 residues. The V segment lost 5 bases and the J segment 5 bases; nucleotides outside the gene matches: 6. Germline V gives CDR1 SGHNT, CDR2 YENEEA. Written as DNA, the CDR3 is TGTGCCAGCAGCACCGGACAGGGGGGTGATCAGCCCCAGCATTTT. It is translated as CASSTGQGGDQPQHF. The whole variable domain, filled in from reference TRBV11-3 and TRBJ1-5, reads EAGVVQSPRYKIIEKKQPVAFWCNPISGHNTLYWYLQNLGQGPELLIRYENEEAVDDSQLPKDRFSAERLKGVDSTLKIQPAELGDSAVYLCASSTGQGGDQPQHFGDGTRLSIL.

The chain links TRBV15 to TRBJ2-1, with TRBD2 matching 10 bases. Germline trimming cut 3 bases from V and 4 bases from J; bases unmatched to any gene: 3. Germline V gene data show CDR1 as LNHNV and CDR2 as YYDKDF (reference sequence). The CDR3 sequence is 15 residues long. This CDR3 reads CATSSSAGGYNEQFF. The CDR3 nucleotides read TGTGCCACCAGCAGTTCAGCGGGAGGGTACAATGAGCAGTTCTTC.

V and J are TRBV6-1 and TRBJ2-7; TRBD1 matches 9 bases. Germline-derived CDR1 and CDR2 are MNHNS and SASEGT. J was trimmed by 2 bases and V by 4 bases; bases with no gene match: 6. The CDR3 extends over 15 amino acids. The CDR3 reads CASSVTDRGAYEQYF. DNA for the CDR3: TGTGCCAGCAGTGTAACGGACAGGGGAGCCTACGAGCAGTACTTC.

V is TRBV7-9 and J is TRBJ2-7, with 7 bases identical to TRBD1. This CDR3 region has 14 residues. Germline CDR1 and CDR2: SEHNR and FQNEAQ (reference sequence). V was pared by 1 base and J by 3 bases, with 3 bases of the junction left unmatched. CDR3 protein: CASSLEGQIYEQYF. The CDR3 DNA reads as TGTGCCAGCAGCTTAGAGGGACAGATCTACGAGCAGTACTTC.

V usage is TRBV2 and J usage is TRBJ2-7, with 9 bases matching TRBD1. This CDR3 has 16 residues. Germline lookup yields CDR1 SNHLY and CDR2 FYNNEI. The V and J ends lost 5 bases and 5 bases, in that order; junction bases with no gene match: 13. CDR3 region: CASSFSLRDRANEQYF. The CDR3 DNA follows: TGTGCCAGCAGTTTTTCTCTCCGGGACAGGGCGAACGAGCAGTACTTC.